These 20 T cell receptor beta chains came from one sample sequenced in a study of OX40 agonist ivuxolimab in advanced cancers. The method was immunoSEQ multiplex PCR; TCRdb's version includes in-frame clones alone and lacks a portion of them. The data show just over 50,000 clones, with 65% to 85% seen just once and 3% to 3.5% held by the top ten. Sequencing was performed on CD4+ or CD8+ T cells sorted from blood, taken in a trial of the OX40 agonist ivuxolimab. Receptors originate from an adult with an advanced solid tumor such as melanoma, head and neck, liver or kidney cancer.

This clone was recorded only once. The chain joins TRBV7-9 to TRBJ1-4, with D tentatively TRBD1 (5 bases). Germline V gene sequence: CDR1 SEHNR, CDR2 FQNEAQ (reference sequence). This CDR3 has 15 amino acids. V was shortened by 5 bases and J by 3 bases, with 13 bases between the two germline ends. CDR3 sequence (DNA): TGTGCCAGCAGCCGGGGGGACGGACCTAATGAAAAACTGTTTTTT. Protein product: CASSRGDGPNEKLFF.

This chain joins TRBV6-4 and TRBJ1-2; D remains unclear. This CDR3 has 12 residues. V was pared by 5 bases and J by 7 bases, with 11 bases between. Germline assignment: CDR1 MRHNA and CDR2 SNTAGT. The CDR3 protein is CASSRRVPGYTF. The CDR3 nucleotides are TGTGCCAGCAGTAGGAGGGTCCCTGGCTACACCTTC.

The sample holds a few counts of this clone. V usage is TRBV6-1 and J usage is TRBJ1-1; no clear D. Germline CDR1 reads MNHNS; CDR2 reads SASEGT. There are 14 residues in the CDR3. The germline V and J ends were trimmed by 7 bases and 6 bases, with 18 bases remaining between them. CDR3 nucleotides: TGTGCCAGCATCCCCGCGGGGAGGGCGTCTGAAGCTTTCTTT. Translating gives CASIPAGRASEAFF.

This clone occurred a few times. The V and J genes are TRBV6-6 and TRBJ1-6; 9 positions match TRBD1. Germline V CDR1 and CDR2: MNHNY, SVGAGI (reference sequence). The CDR3 has 14 amino acids. With V trimmed by 6 bases and J by 7 bases, 4 bases remained unmatched. The CDR3 protein is CASSPDRGNSPLHF. CDR3 DNA: TGTGCCAGCAGCCCCGACAGGGGGAATTCACCCCTCCACTTT.

Comment on this clone: The same CDR3 is also encoded by other DNA sequences in this sample. The chain is built from TRBV2 and TRBJ1-2; D uncertain. The CDR3 contains 14 residues. V was pared by 1 base and J by 7 bases, with 13 bases between. CDR1 and CDR2 from the germline V gene are SNHLY and FYNNEI. In DNA form, the CDR3 reads TGTGCCAGCAGTGAAGATCGGACGGCCGGTGGCTACACCTTC. Translation gives CASSEDRTAGGYTF.

The rearrangement uses TRBV6-6 and TRBJ2-5; D ambiguous. The V end was cut by 7 bases, the J end by 4 bases, with 13 bases between. The length of the CDR3 is 13 residues. The germline V gene encodes CDR1 MNHNY and CDR2 SVGAGI (reference sequence). CDR3 DNA: TGTGCCAGCAAGCCCGCCGTAGTAGAGACCCAGTACTTC. Encoded protein: CASKPAVVETQYF.

V usage is TRBV21-1 and J usage is TRBJ1-6; the DNA was not compared with TRBD1, the D call given in the table. TRBV21-1 is shown as a pseudogene. There are 15 residues in the CDR3. The CDR3 bases are TGTGCCAGCAGCAATGACAGCTCCTATAATTCACCCCTCCACTTT. Amino acid sequence: CASSNDSSYNSPLHF.

The chain links TRBV29-1 to TRBJ1-1; tentatively, D is TRBD1 (6 bases). The CDR3 is 13 amino acids. The germline gives CDR1 SQVTM, CDR2 ANQGSEA. The V end lost 6 bases, the J end lost 1 base, and 12 bases lay between the germline ends. The CDR3 spells CSVKQGGNTEAFF. The DNA of the CDR3 is TGCAGCGTAAAACAGGGCGGGAACACTGAAGCTTTCTTT.

The chain has TRBV6-1 and TRBJ1-3; no clear D gene. This CDR3 region has 13 residues. Germline CDR1 reads MNHNS; CDR2 reads SASEGT. The V gene lost 5 bases and the J gene lost 7 bases, with 12 bases spanning the gap. CDR3 nucleotide sequence: TGTGCCAGCAGTCAGGCGCTTGAGAACACCATATATTTT. Encoded protein: CASSQALENTIYF.

CDR3 sequence (DNA): TGTGCCAGCAGTCCCGGGCAGGGCCGCTATGGCTACACCTTC. It encodes CASSPGQGRYGYTF. The chain joins TRBV27 to TRBJ1-2; tentatively, D is TRBD1 (5 bases). V gave up 5 bases and J gave up 4 bases, with 14 bases separating them. Germline V gene sequence: CDR1 MNHEY, CDR2 SMNVEV (reference sequence). The CDR3 is made up of 14 amino acids.

The chain carries TRBV29-1 and TRBJ1-2; D not resolved. This CDR3 spans 11 amino acids. Germline V CDR1 and CDR2: SQVTM, ANQGSEA. V shed 5 bases and J shed 4 bases, with 8 bases lying between them. The CDR3 loop is CSVLTGYGYTF. In DNA, the CDR3 is TGCAGCGTTCTGACGGGCTATGGCTACACCTTC. Full variable domain (rest looked up from reference TRBV29-1 and TRBJ1-2): SAVISQKPSRDICQRGTSLTIQCQVDSQVTMMFWYRQQPGQSLTLIATANQGSEATYESGFVIDKFPISRPNLTFSTLTVSNMSPEDSSIYLCSVLTGYGYTFGSGTRLTVV.

This chain links TRBV6-6 with TRBJ2-3, with TRBD2 matching over 10 bases. The CDR3 length is 15 residues. The trim removed 7 bases at V and 5 bases at J, leaving 9 bases unmatched. Germline V lookup: CDR1 MNHNY, CDR2 SVGAGI (reference sequence). This CDR3 is CASTNLAGAGDTQYF. DNA for the CDR3: TGTGCCAGCACTAACCTAGCGGGGGCTGGAGATACGCAGTATTTT.

This chain uses TRBV18 with TRBJ2-7, with TRBD2 identical over 7 bases. The trim removed 3 bases at V and 3 bases at J, leaving 8 bases unmatched. This CDR3 is 15 amino acids long. CDR1 and CDR2 from the germline V gene are KGHSH and LQKENI. The CDR3 DNA sequence: TGTGCCAGCTCACCTTCGCGGACTAGTTTCTACGAGCAGTACTTC. Protein product: CASSPSRTSFYEQYF. Full variable domain (rest looked up from reference TRBV18 and TRBJ2-7): NAGVMQNPRHLVRRRGQEARLRCSPMKGHSHVYWYRQLPEEGLKFMVYLQKENIIDESGMPKERFSAEFPKEGPSILRIQQVVRGDSAAYFCASSPSRTSFYEQYFGPGTRLTVT.

This clone is a singleton in its sample. This chain joins TRBV7-2 and TRBJ1-6; 8 bases map to TRBD1. Germline V gives CDR1 SGHTA, CDR2 FQGNSA. Trimming cost V 1 base and J 10 bases; bases outside gene matches: 6. CDR3 size: 15 residues. The CDR3 loop reads CASSLEGQGASPLHF. The CDR3 bases are TGTGCCAGCAGCTTAGAAGGACAGGGCGCATCACCCCTCCACTTT. The variable domain in full, with the rest retrieved from reference TRBV7-2 and TRBJ1-6, is GAGVSQSPSNKVTEKGKDVELRCDPISGHTALYWYRQSLGQGLEFLIYFQGNSAPDKSGLPSDRFSAERTGGSVSTLTIQRTQQEDSAVYLCASSLEGQGASPLHFGNGTRLTVT.

The rearrangement links TRBV5-1 to TRBJ1-4, with a tentative D call TRBD1 (5 bases). This CDR3 has 15 amino acids. V shed 5 bases and J shed 7 bases, with 18 bases lying between them. The germline gives CDR1 SGHRS, CDR2 YFSETQ. The CDR3 spells CASRASGTGIEKLFF. As DNA, the CDR3 is TGCGCCAGCAGGGCCTCGGGGACGGGCATTGAAAAACTGTTTTTT. The full variable domain, rest sourced from reference TRBV5-1 and TRBJ1-4, is KAGVTQTPRYLIKTRGQQVTLSCSPISGHRSVSWYQQTPGQGLQFLFEYFSETQRNKGNFPGRFSGRQFSNSRSEMNVSTLELGDSALYLCASRASGTGIEKLFFGSGTQLSVL.

The V gene is TRBV9, the J gene TRBJ2-2; D unresolved. This CDR3 has 15 amino acids. Germline CDR1 reads SGDLS; CDR2 reads YYNGEE. V lost 0 bases and J 2 bases, leaving 8 bases between the germline ends. The CDR3 sequence is CASSVAIYNTGELFF. The CDR3 region has the DNA TGTGCCAGCAGCGTAGCCATTTACAACACCGGGGAGCTGTTTTTT.

The chain combines TRBV27 with TRBJ1-2; D gene uncertain. V dropped 6 bases and J dropped 3 bases, with 17 bases sitting between them. The V gene's germline CDR1 is MNHEY and CDR2 SMNVEV (reference sequence). The CDR3 has 15 amino acids. The CDR3 DNA reads as TGTGCCAGCAGGGCCTGGGGAACATTAGACTATGGCTACACCTTC. The encoded protein is CASRAWGTLDYGYTF.

The V and J genes are TRBV25-1 and TRBJ2-3; maybe TRBD2 (5 bases). The CDR3 extends over 14 amino acids. V lost 5 bases and J lost 4, with 13 bases in between. CDR1 MGHDK and CDR2 SYGVNS come from the germline V gene. The CDR3 here is CASSSQRVADTQYF. CDR3 coding DNA: TGTGCCAGCAGTTCACAGAGGGTGGCAGATACGCAGTATTTT.

V and J are TRBV12-5 and TRBJ2-1; D call uncertain. Deletions cut 4 bases from V and 0 bases from J, with 13 bases between. Germline-derived CDR1 and CDR2 are LGHNT and FRNRAP. This CDR3 spans 16 amino acids. CDR3 region: CASGSDLLSSYNEQFF. DNA for the CDR3: TGTGCTAGTGGTTCGGACCTCCTAAGCTCCTACAATGAGCAGTTCTTC.

This clone has just one count. This chain links TRBV7-3 with TRBJ2-7, with D possibly TRBD1 on 6 matching bases. CDR3 length equals 13 residues. The V and J ends lost 4 bases and 6 bases respectively, with 13 bases between them. The germline gives CDR1 SGHTA, CDR2 FQGTGA. The CDR3 sequence is CASSSQGYGEQYF. The CDR3 coding sequence is TGTGCCAGCAGCTCCCAGGGGTACGGCGAGCAGTACTTC.